This paragraph covers one T cell receptor beta chain sequence. The target of this receptor is not known. The sample holds no much larger clone one base away, and base qualities are not on file. The data originate from a study of cytomegalovirus exposure and HLA in healthy donors (dated by TCRdb to the late 2010s). About the study as a whole: According to a later analysis, one platform produced both the 120 validation repertoires and the roughly 660 repertoires of the first cohort. The study aimed to test whether signatures of past pathogen exposure could be identified by cataloging public T cell receptors. Besides the first cohort of roughly 700 subjects, a separate validation cohort made up of 90 to 150 different subjects was used. To predict cytomegalovirus infection status, the study combined high-throughput TCR immunosequencing, statistical association of individual TCRs with disease status, and machine learning.

The full study reports these points: A later analysis found that TCRs clustered in the first cohort also tended to co-occur in the 110 or so validation repertoires, with 90% to 95% of cluster scores above 0. Most TCR sequences were seen in very few donors, while some public TCRs were found in many individuals. The classifier was reported to diagnose cytomegalovirus status with high specificity and sensitivity in both the original and validation cohorts. The authors suggested that the approach could potentially be extended to other disease states and immunological phenotypes. A total of 164 TCR beta chains were listed by the study as associated with cytomegalovirus. A few of the identified cytomegalovirus-associated TCR beta chains were confirmed in vitro to be specific for cytomegalovirus antigens. The validation cohort had no HLA typing available for a later analysis, so co-occurrence within that cohort was assessed over all 120 or so repertoires.

Separate from the approximately 670-subject first cohort, the validation cohort of 90 to 150 subjects was the group to which the donors belonged. V is pared back by 4 bases and J by 2 bases, with 17 bases lying between the germline termini. From a lookup of the germline V gene, CDR1 and CDR2 are SQVTM and ANQGSEA. The CDR3 runs 15 amino acids, cysteine and phenylalanine included. The only DNA kept is the CDR3, 45 bases in frame from the first base. Library construction relied on the immunoSEQ multiplex PCR assay. From the authors' description of their analysis: A statistical classification framework was built to diagnose cytomegalovirus status from the catalog of TCR beta chain sequences. TCRdb re-hosts the immuneACCESS table, in-frame sequences only. Its copies lack some clones; in the studies checked, an unresolved V gene accounts for under half of them, and the cause for the rest is not known. The V and J calls and clone size were taken over from that table, and D and trimming were inferred from the DNA. The sample profile shows 150,000 to 200,000 clones; roughly 86% of them were found once. The leading ten clones occupy around 7.2% of the sample.

This TCR came from a man aged 25-45 years in good health and CMV-seropositive. The source material was PBMCs. The rearranged segments are TRBV29-1 and TRBJ2-5; the D region may be TRBD1 or TRBD2, each matching 6 bases equally. The CDR3 region reads CSVGRPQGLQETQYF. The DNA sequence follows: TGCAGCGTTGGACGACCACAGGGACTTCAAGAGACCCAGTACTTC.